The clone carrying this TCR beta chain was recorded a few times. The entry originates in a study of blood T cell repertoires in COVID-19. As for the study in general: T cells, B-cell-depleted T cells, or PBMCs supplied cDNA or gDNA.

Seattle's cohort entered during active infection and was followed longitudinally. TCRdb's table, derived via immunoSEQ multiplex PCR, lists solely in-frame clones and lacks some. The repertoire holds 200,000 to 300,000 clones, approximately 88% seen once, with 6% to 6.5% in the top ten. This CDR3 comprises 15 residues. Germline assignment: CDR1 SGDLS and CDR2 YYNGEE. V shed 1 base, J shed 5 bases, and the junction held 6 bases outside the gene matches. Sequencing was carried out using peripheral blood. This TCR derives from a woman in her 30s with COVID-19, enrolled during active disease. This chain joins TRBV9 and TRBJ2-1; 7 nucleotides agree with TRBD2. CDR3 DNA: TGTGCCAGCAGCGTATCTCGCGGGAGCAACAATGAGCAGTTCTTC. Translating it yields CASSVSRGSNNEQFF. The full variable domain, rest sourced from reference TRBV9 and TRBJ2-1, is DSGVTQTPKHLITATGQRVTLRCSPRSGDLSVYWYQQSLDQGLQFLIQYYNGEERAKGNILERFSAQQFPDLHSELNLSSLELGDSALYFCASSVSRGSNNEQFFGPGTRLTVL.